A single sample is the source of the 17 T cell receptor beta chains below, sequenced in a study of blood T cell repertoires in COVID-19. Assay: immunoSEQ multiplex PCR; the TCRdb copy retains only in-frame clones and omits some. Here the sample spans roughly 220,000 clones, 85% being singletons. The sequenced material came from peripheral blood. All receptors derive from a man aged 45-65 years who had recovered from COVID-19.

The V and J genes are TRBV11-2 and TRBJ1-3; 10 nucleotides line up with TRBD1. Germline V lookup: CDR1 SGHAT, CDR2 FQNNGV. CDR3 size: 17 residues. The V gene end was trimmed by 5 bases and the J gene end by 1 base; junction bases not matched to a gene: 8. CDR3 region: CASSPPGTGASGNTIYF. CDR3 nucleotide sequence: TGTGCCAGCAGCCCGCCCGGGACAGGGGCTTCTGGAAACACCATATATTTT.

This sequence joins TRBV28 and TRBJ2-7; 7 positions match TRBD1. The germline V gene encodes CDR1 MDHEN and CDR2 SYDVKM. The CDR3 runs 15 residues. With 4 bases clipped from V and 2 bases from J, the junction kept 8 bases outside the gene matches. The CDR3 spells CASSSYGTATYEQYF. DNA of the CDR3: TGTGCCAGCAGTTCCTACGGGACAGCGACCTACGAGCAGTACTTC.

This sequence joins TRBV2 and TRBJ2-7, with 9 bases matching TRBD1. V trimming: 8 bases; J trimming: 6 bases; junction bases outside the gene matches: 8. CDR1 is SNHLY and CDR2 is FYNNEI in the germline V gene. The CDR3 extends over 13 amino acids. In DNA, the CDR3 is TGTGCCAGCTCACAGGGGGCCCTATCCGAGCAGTACTTC. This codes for CASSQGALSEQYF.

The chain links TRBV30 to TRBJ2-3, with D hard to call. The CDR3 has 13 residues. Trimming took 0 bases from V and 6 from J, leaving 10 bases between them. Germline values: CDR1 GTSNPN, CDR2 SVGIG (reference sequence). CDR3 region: CAWSVSQRDTQYF. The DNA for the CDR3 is TGTGCCTGGAGTGTATCTCAGCGCGATACGCAGTATTTT.

CDR3 sequence (DNA): TGTGCCAGCAGCTTAAAAACGGGGACAGGAGAAAACACCATATATTTT. Protein: CASSLKTGTGENTIYF. The rearrangement uses TRBV7-9 and TRBJ1-3, with 8 bases matching TRBD1. Germline CDR1 SEHNR, CDR2 FQNEAQ (reference sequence). The CDR3 consists of 16 residues. V lost 2 bases to trimming and J lost 6 bases; unmatched junction nucleotides: 9.

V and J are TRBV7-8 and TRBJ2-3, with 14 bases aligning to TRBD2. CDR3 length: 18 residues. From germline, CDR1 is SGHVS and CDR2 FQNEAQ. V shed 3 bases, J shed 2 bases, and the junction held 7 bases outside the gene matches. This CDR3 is CASSLGLAGDPITDTQYF. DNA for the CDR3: TGTGCCAGCAGCTTGGGACTAGCGGGAGACCCTATCACAGATACGCAGTATTTT.

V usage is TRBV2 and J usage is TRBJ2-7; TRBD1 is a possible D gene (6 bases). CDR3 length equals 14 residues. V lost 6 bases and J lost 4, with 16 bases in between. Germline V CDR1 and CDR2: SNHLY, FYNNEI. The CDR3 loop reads CASSKGQGLYEQYF. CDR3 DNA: TGTGCCAGCAGCAAGGGACAAGGACTTTACGAGCAGTACTTC.

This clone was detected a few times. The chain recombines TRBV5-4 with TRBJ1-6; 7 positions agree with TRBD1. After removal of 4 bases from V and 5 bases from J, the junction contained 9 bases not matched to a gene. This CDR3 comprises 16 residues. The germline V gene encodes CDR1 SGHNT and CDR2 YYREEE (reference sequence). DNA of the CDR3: TGTGCCAGCAGCGTAACCGGGACAGTACATAATTCACCCCTCCACTTT. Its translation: CASSVTGTVHNSPLHF.

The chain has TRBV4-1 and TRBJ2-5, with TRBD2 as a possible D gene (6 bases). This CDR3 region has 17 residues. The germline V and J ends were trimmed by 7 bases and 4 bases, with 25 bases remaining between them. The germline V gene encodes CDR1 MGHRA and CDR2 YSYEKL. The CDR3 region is CASTRTSVGGSGETQYF. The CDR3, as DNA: TGCGCCAGCACTCGGACGAGCGTGGGAGGCAGCGGAGAGACCCAGTACTTC.

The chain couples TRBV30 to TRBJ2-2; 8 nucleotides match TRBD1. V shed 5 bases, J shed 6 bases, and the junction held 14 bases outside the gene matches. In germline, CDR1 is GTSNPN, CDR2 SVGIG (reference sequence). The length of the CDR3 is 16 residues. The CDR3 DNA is TGTGCCTGGGCGACCCGCAGGGGGCGCTTCCCCGGGGAGCTGTTTTTT. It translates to CAWATRRGRFPGELFF.

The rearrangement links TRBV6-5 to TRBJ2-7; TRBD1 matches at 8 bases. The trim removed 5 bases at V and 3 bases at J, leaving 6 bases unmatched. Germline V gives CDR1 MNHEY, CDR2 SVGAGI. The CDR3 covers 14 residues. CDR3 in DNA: TGTGCCAGCAGTCGGGGGACAGGAGGCTACGAGCAGTACTTC. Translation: CASSRGTGGYEQYF.

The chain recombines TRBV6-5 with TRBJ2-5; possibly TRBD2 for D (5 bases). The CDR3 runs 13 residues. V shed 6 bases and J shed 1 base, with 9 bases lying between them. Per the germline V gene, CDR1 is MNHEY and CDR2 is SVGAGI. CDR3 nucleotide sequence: TGTGCCAGCAGCCGGACTCTCCAAGAGACCCAGTACTTC. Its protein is CASSRTLQETQYF.

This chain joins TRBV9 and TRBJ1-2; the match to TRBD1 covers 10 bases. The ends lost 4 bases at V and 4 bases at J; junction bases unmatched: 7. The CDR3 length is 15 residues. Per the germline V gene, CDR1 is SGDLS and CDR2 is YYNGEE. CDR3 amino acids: CASSSRTGGGYGYTF. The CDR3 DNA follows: TGTGCCAGCAGCTCCAGGACAGGGGGAGGCTATGGCTACACCTTC.

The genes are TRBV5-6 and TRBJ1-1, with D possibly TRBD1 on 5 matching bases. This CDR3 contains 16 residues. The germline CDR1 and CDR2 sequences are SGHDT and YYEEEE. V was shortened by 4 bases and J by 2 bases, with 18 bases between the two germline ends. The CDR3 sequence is CASSTAAGWLNTEAFF. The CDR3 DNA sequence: TGTGCCAGCAGCACCGCCGCAGGGTGGTTAAACACTGAAGCTTTCTTT.

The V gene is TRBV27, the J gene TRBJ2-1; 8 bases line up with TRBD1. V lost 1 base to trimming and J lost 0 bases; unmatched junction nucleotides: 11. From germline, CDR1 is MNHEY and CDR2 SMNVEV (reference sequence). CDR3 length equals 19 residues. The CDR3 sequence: CASSLFGTGGVISYNEQFF. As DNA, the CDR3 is TGTGCCAGCAGTTTATTCGGTACAGGGGGAGTTATCTCCTACAATGAGCAGTTCTTC.

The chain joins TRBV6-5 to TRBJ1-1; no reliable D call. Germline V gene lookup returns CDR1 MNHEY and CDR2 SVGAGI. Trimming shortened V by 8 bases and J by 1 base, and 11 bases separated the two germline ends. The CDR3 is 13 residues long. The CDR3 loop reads CASFQFQNTEAFF. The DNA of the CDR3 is TGTGCCAGCTTTCAGTTTCAGAACACTGAAGCTTTCTTT.

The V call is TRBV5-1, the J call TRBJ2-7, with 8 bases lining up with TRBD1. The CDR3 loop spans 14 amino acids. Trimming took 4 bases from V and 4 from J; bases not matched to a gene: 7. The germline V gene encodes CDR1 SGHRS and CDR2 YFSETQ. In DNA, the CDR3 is TGCGCCAGCAGCGTGGACAGGGTTTTATACGAGCAGTACTTC. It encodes CASSVDRVLYEQYF.